This T cell receptor (beta chain) was profiled in a study of shared clonotypes between healthy human individuals. TCRdb's table, derived via immunoSEQ multiplex PCR, lists solely in-frame clones and lacks some. The table records hundreds of thousands of clones, nearly 97% of them present only once. Study-level findings and limits: Roughly 5% of naive CD4 clonotypes were common to a handful of donors. Incomplete sequencing of sorted subsets was indicated by rarefaction despite large depth. The authors sampled blood alone, and tissue repertoires likely differ. Richness estimates generally favored naive over memory subsets.

Naive CD8 isolation took CD45RO-negative cells positively selected for CCR7 and excluded terminally differentiated effector memory CD45RA+ cells. CDR3 size: 16 residues. Germline CDR1 SGHDN, CDR2 FVKESK. Worth noting for this clone: The antigen remains unidentified. The junction differs from germline at one of its ends, possibly a read error. The same CDR3 can be traced to other DNA sequences in this sample.

This receptor was taken from a woman aged 25 to 39 in good health. The sequenced sample consisted of naive CD8+ T cells sorted from blood. The chain combines TRBV14 with TRBJ2-7, with D perhaps matching TRBD2 (6 bases). This CDR3 reads CASSQDNGGLSYEQYF. The CDR3 DNA follows: TGCGCCAGCAGCCAAGATAACGGGGGACTTTCCTACGAGCAGTACTTC.